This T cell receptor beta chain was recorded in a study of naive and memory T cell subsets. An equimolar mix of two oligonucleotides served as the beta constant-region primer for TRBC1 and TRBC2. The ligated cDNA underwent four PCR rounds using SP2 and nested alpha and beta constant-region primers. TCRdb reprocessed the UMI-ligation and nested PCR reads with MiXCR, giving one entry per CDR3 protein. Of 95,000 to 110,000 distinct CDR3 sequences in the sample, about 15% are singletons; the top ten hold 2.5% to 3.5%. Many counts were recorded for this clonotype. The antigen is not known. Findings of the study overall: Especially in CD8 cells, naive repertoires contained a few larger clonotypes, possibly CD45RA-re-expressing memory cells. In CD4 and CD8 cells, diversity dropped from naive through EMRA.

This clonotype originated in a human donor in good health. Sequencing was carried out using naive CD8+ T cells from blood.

CDR3 residues: CASKTWTGDTGELFF. DNA of the CDR3: TGTGCCAGCAAGACTTGGACAGGCGACACCGGGGAGCTGTTTTTT. The chain carries TRBV11-1 and TRBJ2-2; 7 nucleotides line up with TRBD1. The ends lost 7 bases at V and 3 bases at J; junction bases unmatched: 8. This CDR3 region has 15 residues. In germline, CDR1 is SGHAT, CDR2 FQDESV (reference sequence).